This T cell receptor (beta chain) was retrieved from a study of T-cell reconstitution after alpha-beta-depleted transplantation in children. Findings and limits, study-wide: Surviving recipient T cells and thymic progenitors accounted for the high day-60 TCRbeta diversity observed in some patients.

This clonotype has just a few counts. No antigen is known for it. Germline V gives CDR1 SNHLY, CDR2 FYNNEI. The CDR3 sequence is 12 residues long. Trimming stripped 3 bases from V and 5 bases from J, with 6 bases between. For TCRbeta, the library was prepared with unique molecular identifiers. A single record per CDR3 protein comes from TCRdb applying MiXCR to the PCR reads. There are 600,000 or so distinct CDR3 sequences in the sample; under 30% occur only once, and roughly an eighth lies in the top ten. This receptor was obtained from a boy under two years old who had a stem cell transplant for acute myeloid leukemia, so the T cells may come from the graft donor. The chain joins TRBV2 to TRBJ2-3, with D hard to call. This specimen consisted of PBMCs, mostly from graft donor cells, obtained 360 days after TCRalphabeta/CD19-depleted stem cell transplant. The CDR3 nucleotides are TGTGCCAGCAGTGATTCCGAAGATACGCAGTATTTT. Protein sequence: CASSDSEDTQYF. The complete variable domain, with remaining parts taken from reference TRBV2 and TRBJ2-3, reads EPEVTQTPSHQVTQMGQEVILRCVPISNHLYFYWYRQILGQKVEFLVSFYNNEISEKSEIFDDQFSVERPDGSNFTLKIRSTKLEDSAMYFCASSDSEDTQYFGPGTRLTVL.